These 5 T cell receptor beta chains originate from one sample sequenced in a study of preoperative IRX-2 immunotherapy in early breast cancer. The data were produced by immunoSEQ multiplex PCR, yet TCRdb's version contains in-frame clones alone and is incomplete. The sample records fewer than 25,000 clones, about 87% being singletons. The sample's treatment: preoperative locoregional IRX-2 cytokine immunotherapy. The input for sequencing was tumor tissue, taken after IRX-2 immunotherapy. The receptors were sampled from a human donor with breast cancer.

V usage is TRBV5-6 and J usage is TRBJ2-2; no firm D call. The CDR3 has 15 residues. Per germline, CDR1 SGHDT and CDR2 YYEEEE. V was clipped by 1 base and J by 2 bases, with 9 bases between them. The CDR3 sequence: CASSLQLINTGELFF. CDR3 coding DNA: TGTGCCAGCAGCTTGCAACTGATAAACACCGGGGAGCTGTTTTTT.

The rearrangement joins TRBV7-9 to TRBJ1-6; D gene uncertain. The germline V gene encodes CDR1 SEHNR and CDR2 FQNEAQ (reference sequence). Trimming took off 5 bases at V and 7 bases at J, with 3 bases between the two ends. The CDR3 totals 11 residues. In nucleotides, the CDR3 is TGTGCCAGCAGCCTAAATTCACCCCTCCACTTT. This gives the protein CASSLNSPLHF.

The rearrangement links TRBV28 to TRBJ1-5; D unclear. With 5 bases removed from V and 5 bases from J, the gap between germline ends came to 4 bases. Germline-derived CDR1 and CDR2 are MDHEN and SYDVKM. The CDR3 spans 11 residues. The CDR3 spells CASSGDQPQHF. CDR3 in DNA: TGTGCCAGCAGTGGCGATCAGCCCCAGCATTTT.

V gene TRBV29-1 combines with J gene TRBJ1-1; the D gene is possibly TRBD1 (5 bases). This CDR3 has 14 residues. The V and J ends lost 6 bases and 0 bases respectively, with 14 bases between them. Germline assignment: CDR1 SQVTM and CDR2 ANQGSEA. CDR3 loop: CSVSRTLVNTEAFF. In DNA form, the CDR3 reads TGCAGCGTGAGTAGGACATTAGTGAACACTGAAGCTTTCTTT.

CDR3 coding DNA: TGTGCCAGCAGTGGAACCGGGACAGAGAGCTATGGCTACACCTTC. As protein: CASSGTGTESYGYTF. V gene TRBV27 combines with J gene TRBJ1-2, with 7 nucleotides matching TRBD1. The CDR3 loop spans 15 amino acids. Germline trimming cut 5 bases from V and 4 bases from J; bases unmatched to any gene: 10. Germline CDR1 and CDR2: MNHEY and SMNVEV (reference sequence).